One sample yielded the 3 T cell receptor beta chains listed below, sequenced in a study of shared clonotypes between healthy human individuals. Profiling relied on immunoSEQ multiplex PCR, and the TCRdb table lists in-frame clones only, not all of them. The repertoire consists of approximately 530,000 clones, with 90% to 96% occurring once and the leading ten covering about 0.067%. Material for sequencing was naive CD4+ T cells sorted from blood. The subset: CD45RA+ positively selected. The receptors derive from a woman aged 25 to 39 in good health.

The V call is TRBV28, the J call TRBJ2-3; D uncertain. CDR3 size: 15 residues. Germline V gene sequence: CDR1 MDHEN, CDR2 SYDVKM. The germline V and J ends were trimmed by 2 bases and 1 base, with 10 bases remaining between them. The DNA of the CDR3 is TGTGCCAGCAGTTTAGTATTTGGGGGCACAGATACGCAGTATTTT. This encodes CASSLVFGGTDTQYF. The variable domain in full, completed from reference TRBV28 and TRBJ2-3, reads DVKVTQSSRYLVKRTGEKVFLECVQDMDHENMFWYRQDPGLGLRLIYFSYDVKMKEKGDIPEGYSVSREKKERFSLILESASTNQTSMYLCASSLVFGGTDTQYFGPGTRLTVL.

The chain employs TRBV18 and TRBJ2-7; 10 nucleotides agree with TRBD2. CDR1 and CDR2 (germline): KGHSH, LQKENI. The CDR3 is 15 residues long. Unmatched junction bases numbered 7, after V lost 6 bases and J lost 2 bases. The CDR3 sequence: CASSQGLAEAYEQYF. CDR3 nucleotides: TGTGCCAGCTCCCAAGGACTAGCGGAGGCCTACGAGCAGTACTTC.

V usage is TRBV25-1 and J usage is TRBJ2-5; weak D call: TRBD1 (6 bases). The end of the DNA is better explained by TRBJ2-7, so the J call may be wrong. Germline V gene lookup returns CDR1 MGHDK and CDR2 SYGVNS. There are 12 residues in the CDR3. The CDR3 is CASRGGSYEQYF. DNA of the CDR3: TGTGCCAGCAGAGGGGGATCCTACGAGCAGTACTTC.